These T cell receptor beta chains were read from a single sample in a study of T cell changes during pregnancy in multiple sclerosis. Here immunoSEQ multiplex PCR was the method, and the copy in TCRdb shows in-frame clones only, minus some. The sample holds 89,000 or so clones, about nine tenths seen once. Sample: PBMCs, taken in the first trimester of pregnancy. These receptor sequences come from a female donor in good health, serving as a control in a pregnancy study. Some clones in this sample may be carry-over from other donors' samples. CDR3s leave out the opening cysteine and the closing phenylalanine or tryptophan. Each record gives: V gene, clone size, CDR3 protein. Not all rows give a size; the values are once, few, many and, for expanded clones, a class.

TRBV28 - ASSLNFGAVTEAF
TRBV16 - ASSPPEGANTGELF
TRBV28 few ASSSLPRDEQY
TRBV28 - ASSFRGARNTEAF
TRBV19 - ASIETGGAFGYT
TRBV7-3 - ASSLRAQETQY
TRBV21-1 once ASSKGSGSSYEQY
TRBV27 - ASSLSPQVGGELF
TRBV9 - ASSVGEGVGKNIQY
TRBV23-1 - ASSQSPGRCGELF
TRBV5-1 - ASSYREGGVGTEAF
TRBV6-5 - ASSQTGGTNQPQH
TRBV7-2 - ASSLTSGGWDTQY
TRBV15 - ATRDRGRLVGLANYGYT
TRBV12-5 - ASGLVLGGRLGELF
TRBV6-5 - ASSRQGNYGYT
TRBV7-2 - ASSLGAYSGNTIY
TRBV7-9 - ASSPQPATGSYEQY
TRBV4-1 - ASSQVGAVEQF
TRBV10-3 - AGAGGPGEQY
TRBV19 - ASSAGGGLTDTQY
TRBV20-1 few SAGGSPLH
TRBV11-2 - ASSYRDSYGYT
TRBV12-5 - ASGLGGRGTGYT